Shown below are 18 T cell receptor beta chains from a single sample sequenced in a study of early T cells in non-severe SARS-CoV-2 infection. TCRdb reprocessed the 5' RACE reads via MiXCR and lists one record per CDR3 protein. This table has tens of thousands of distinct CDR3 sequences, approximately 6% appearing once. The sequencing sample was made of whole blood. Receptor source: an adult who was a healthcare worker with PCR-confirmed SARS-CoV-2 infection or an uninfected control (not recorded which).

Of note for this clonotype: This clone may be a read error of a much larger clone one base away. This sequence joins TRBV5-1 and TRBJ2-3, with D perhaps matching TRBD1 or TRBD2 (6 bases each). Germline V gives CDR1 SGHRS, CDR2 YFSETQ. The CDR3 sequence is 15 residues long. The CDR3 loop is CTSSLEGGHTDTQYF. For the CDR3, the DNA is TGCACCAGCAGCTTGGAGGGGGGACACACAGATACGCAGTATTTT.

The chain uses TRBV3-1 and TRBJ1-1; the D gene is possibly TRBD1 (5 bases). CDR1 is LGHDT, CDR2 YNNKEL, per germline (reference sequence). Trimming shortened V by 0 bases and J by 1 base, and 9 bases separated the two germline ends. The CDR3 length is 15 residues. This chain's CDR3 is CASSQEGVPNTEAFF. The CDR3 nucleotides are TGTGCCAGCAGCCAAGAAGGGGTCCCGAACACTGAAGCTTTCTTT.

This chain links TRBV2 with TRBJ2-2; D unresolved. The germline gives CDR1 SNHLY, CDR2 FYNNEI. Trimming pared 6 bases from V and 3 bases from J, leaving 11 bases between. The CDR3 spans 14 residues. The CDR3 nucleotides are TGTGCCAGCAGACTCGACTTTTACACCGGGGAGCTGTTTTTT. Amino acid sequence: CASRLDFYTGELFF. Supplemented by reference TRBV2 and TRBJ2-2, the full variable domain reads EPEVTQTPSHQVTQMGQEVILRCVPISNHLYFYWYRQILGQKVEFLVSFYNNEISEKSEIFDDQFSVERPDGSNFTLKIRSTKLEDSAMYFCASRLDFYTGELFFGEGSRLTVL.

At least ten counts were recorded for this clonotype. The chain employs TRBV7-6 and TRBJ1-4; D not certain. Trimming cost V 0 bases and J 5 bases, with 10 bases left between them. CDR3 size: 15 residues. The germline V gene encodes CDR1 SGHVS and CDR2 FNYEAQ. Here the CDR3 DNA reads TGTGCCAGCAGCTTAGCAGGCCCGGGAAATGAAAAACTGTTTTTT. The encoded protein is CASSLAGPGNEKLFF.

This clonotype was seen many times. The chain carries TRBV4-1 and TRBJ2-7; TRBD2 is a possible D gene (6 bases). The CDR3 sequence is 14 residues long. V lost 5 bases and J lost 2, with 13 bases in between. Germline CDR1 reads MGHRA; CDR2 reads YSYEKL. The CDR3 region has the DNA TGCGCCAGCAGCTTCCCCGGAGGGGCCTACGAGCAGTACTTC. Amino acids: CASSFPGGAYEQYF.

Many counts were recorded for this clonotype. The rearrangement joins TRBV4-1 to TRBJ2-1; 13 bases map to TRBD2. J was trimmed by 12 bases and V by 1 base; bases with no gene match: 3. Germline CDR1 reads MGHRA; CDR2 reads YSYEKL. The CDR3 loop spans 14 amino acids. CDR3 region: CASSQVLAGGRQFF. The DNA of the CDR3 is TGCGCCAGCAGCCAAGTACTAGCGGGGGGGCGGCAGTTCTTC.

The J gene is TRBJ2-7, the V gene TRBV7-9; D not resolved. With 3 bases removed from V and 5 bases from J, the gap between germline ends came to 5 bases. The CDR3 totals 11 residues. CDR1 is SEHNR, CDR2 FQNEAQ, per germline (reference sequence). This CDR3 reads CASSFTNEQYF. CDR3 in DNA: TGTGCCAGCAGCTTTACCAACGAGCAGTACTTC.

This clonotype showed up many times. The DNA for the CDR3 is TGTGCCAGCAGCGTTAGCCAAGGGACTAGCGGGGTCAATGAGCAGTTCTTC. Translated, it gives CASSVSQGTSGVNEQFF. The genes are TRBV9 and TRBJ2-1, with 13 bases lining up with TRBD2. Germline V lookup: CDR1 SGDLS, CDR2 YYNGEE. V lost 2 bases, J lost 6 bases, and 8 bases stayed unmatched. This CDR3 is 17 amino acids long.

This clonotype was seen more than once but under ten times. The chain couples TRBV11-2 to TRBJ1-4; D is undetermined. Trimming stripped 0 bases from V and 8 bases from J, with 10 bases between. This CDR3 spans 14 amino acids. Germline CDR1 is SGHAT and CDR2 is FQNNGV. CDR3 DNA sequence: TGTGCCAGCAGCTTAGATCAGCTCTGGGAAAAACTGTTTTTT. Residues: CASSLDQLWEKLFF.

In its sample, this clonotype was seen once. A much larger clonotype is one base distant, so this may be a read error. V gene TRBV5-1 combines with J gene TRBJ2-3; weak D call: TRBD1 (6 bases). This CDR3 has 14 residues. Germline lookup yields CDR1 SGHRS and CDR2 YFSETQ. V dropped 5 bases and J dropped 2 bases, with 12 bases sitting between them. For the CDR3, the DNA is TGCGCCAGCAGAAAGGACAGACACACAGATACGCAGTATTTT. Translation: CASRKDRHTDTQYF.

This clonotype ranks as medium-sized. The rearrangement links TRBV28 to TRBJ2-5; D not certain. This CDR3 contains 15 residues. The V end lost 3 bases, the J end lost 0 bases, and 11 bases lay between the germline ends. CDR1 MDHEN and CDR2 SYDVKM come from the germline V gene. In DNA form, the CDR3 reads TGTGCCAGCAGTTTTTGGACGGACCACCAAGAGACCCAGTACTTC. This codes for CASSFWTDHQETQYF.

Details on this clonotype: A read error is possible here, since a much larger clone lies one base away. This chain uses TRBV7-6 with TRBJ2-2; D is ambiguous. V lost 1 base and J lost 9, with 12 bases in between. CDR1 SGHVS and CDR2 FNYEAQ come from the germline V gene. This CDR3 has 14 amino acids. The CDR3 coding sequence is TGTGCCAGCAGCTTAGGACATGTTTCCTGGGAGCTGTTTTTT. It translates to CASSLGHVSWELFF.

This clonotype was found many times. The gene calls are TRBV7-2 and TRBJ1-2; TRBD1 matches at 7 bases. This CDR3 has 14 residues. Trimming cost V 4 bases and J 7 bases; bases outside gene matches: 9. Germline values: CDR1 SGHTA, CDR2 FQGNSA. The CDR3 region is CASSSTGTVFGYTF. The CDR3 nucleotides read TGTGCCAGCAGCTCGACAGGGACAGTTTTTGGCTACACCTTC.

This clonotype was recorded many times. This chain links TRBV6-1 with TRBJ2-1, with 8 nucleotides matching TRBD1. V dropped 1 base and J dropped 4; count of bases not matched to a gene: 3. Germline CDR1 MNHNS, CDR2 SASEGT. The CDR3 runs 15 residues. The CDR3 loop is CASSEGGQDYNEQFF. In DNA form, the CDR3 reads TGTGCCAGCAGTGAAGGGGGACAGGATTACAATGAGCAGTTCTTC.

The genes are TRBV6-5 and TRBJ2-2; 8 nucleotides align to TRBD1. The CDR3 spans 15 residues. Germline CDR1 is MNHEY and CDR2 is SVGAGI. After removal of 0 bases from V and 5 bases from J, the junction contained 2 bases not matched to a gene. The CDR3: CASSYSTGVTGELFF. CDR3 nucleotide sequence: TGTGCCAGCAGTTACTCGACAGGGGTAACCGGGGAGCTGTTTTTT.

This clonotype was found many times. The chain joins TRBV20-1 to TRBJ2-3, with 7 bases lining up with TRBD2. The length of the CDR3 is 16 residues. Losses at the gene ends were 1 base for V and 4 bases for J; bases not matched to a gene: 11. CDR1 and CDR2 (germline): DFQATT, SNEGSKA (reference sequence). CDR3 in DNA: TGCAGTGCTAGAGCCCCTACCGCGGGGGAGGCAGATACGCAGTATTTT. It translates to CSARAPTAGEADTQYF.

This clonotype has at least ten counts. CDR3 amino acids: CASSQGSGVGYGYTF. For the CDR3, the DNA is TGTGCCAGCAGCCAAGGGTCTGGGGTTGGCTATGGCTACACCTTC. The chain carries TRBV3-1 and TRBJ1-2; D is unclear. This CDR3 contains 15 residues. V lost 1 base and J 4 bases, leaving 13 bases between the germline ends. Germline V lookup: CDR1 LGHDT, CDR2 YNNKEL (reference sequence).

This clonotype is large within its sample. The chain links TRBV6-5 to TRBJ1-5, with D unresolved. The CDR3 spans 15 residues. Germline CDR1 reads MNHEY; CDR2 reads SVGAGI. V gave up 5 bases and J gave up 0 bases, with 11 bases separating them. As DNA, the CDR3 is TGTGCCAGCAGTCCCCTCTATGATAGCAATCAGCCCCAGCATTTT. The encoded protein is CASSPLYDSNQPQHF.